This paragraph reports one T cell receptor beta chain. Individual cDNA molecules received unique molecular identifiers. TCRdb reprocessed the 5' RACE reads via MiXCR and lists one record per CDR3 protein. Among about 64,000 distinct CDR3 sequences listed, less than 15% were seen once. This CDR3 comprises 14 residues. V was pared by 4 bases and J by 7 bases, with 5 bases of the junction left unmatched. Germline V gene sequence: CDR1 SGHRS, CDR2 YFSETQ. This sample was taken from a study of early T cells in non-severe SARS-CoV-2 infection. About the research overall: Sequencing of bulk RNA from unsorted whole blood was done, without chain pairing.

The sequence was obtained from an adult who was a healthcare worker with PCR-confirmed SARS-CoV-2 infection or an uninfected control (not recorded which). The chain is built from TRBV5-1 and TRBJ1-5; 10 positions match TRBD1. Sequencing used whole blood. CDR3 amino acids: CASSPGQGEQPQHF. The CDR3 bases are TGCGCCAGCAGCCCCGGACAGGGGGAACAGCCCCAGCATTTT.